Below are 20 T cell receptor beta chains sequenced from a single sample in a study of tissue T cells after allogeneic stem cell transplantation. Only in-frame clones appear in the TCRdb table, and some are missing; sequencing was by immunoSEQ multiplex PCR. The sample includes 35,000 to 50,000 clones, roughly 92% of them seen just once. This specimen was blood, taken before transplantation. The receptors were gathered from a woman aged 35-70 years who later had graft-versus-host disease after an allogeneic stem cell transplant.

This chain uses TRBV7-9 with TRBJ2-7; no clear D. The germline gives CDR1 SEHNR, CDR2 FQNEAQ (reference sequence). CDR3 length equals 13 residues. V lost 5 bases to trimming and J lost 0 bases, with 8 bases between them. DNA for the CDR3: TGTGCCAGCAGCCTGGAGAACTCCTACGAGCAGTACTTC. It translates to CASSLENSYEQYF.

The chain joins TRBV29-1 to TRBJ2-1, with 10 positions matching TRBD1. J was trimmed by 4 bases and V by 3 bases; bases with no gene match: 24. The CDR3 totals 21 residues. Per germline, CDR1 SQVTM and CDR2 ANQGSEA. The CDR3 region is CSVDTLPGQGSWVVTYNEQFF. The CDR3 nucleotides are TGCAGCGTTGATACCCTTCCGGGACAGGGGTCGTGGGTGGTGACTTACAATGAGCAGTTCTTC.

The J gene is TRBJ2-1, the V gene TRBV20-1; D is uncertain. Deletions cut 2 bases from V and 10 bases from J, with 3 bases between. CDR1 and CDR2 from the germline V gene are DFQATT and SNEGSKA (reference sequence). This CDR3 spans 9 amino acids. The CDR3 DNA sequence: TGCAGTGCTAGACAGGAGCAGTTCTTC. This encodes CSARQEQFF.

V and J are TRBV7-8 and TRBJ1-1; TRBD1 might be the D (5 bases). CDR1 and CDR2 from the germline V gene are SGHVS and FQNEAQ. CDR3 length equals 12 residues. V dropped 5 bases and J dropped 7 bases, with 11 bases sitting between them. The CDR3 loop is CASSPGGVEAFF. DNA for the CDR3: TGTGCCAGCAGCCCTGGGGGGGTTGAAGCTTTCTTT.

As DNA, the CDR3 is TGTGCCAGCAGCCAAGTAGGCATCGAGAACACTGAAGCTTTCTTT. It translates to CASSQVGIENTEAFF. J is TRBJ1-1 and V is TRBV3-1 (or the pseudogene TRBV3-2); D gene ambiguous. This CDR3 is built from 15 residues. Germline assignment: CDR1 LGHDT and CDR2 YNNKEL (reference sequence). Trimming cost V 1 base and J 1 base, with 10 bases left between them.

The chain is built from TRBV19 and TRBJ2-3, with D perhaps being TRBD1 or TRBD2 (6 bases each). V gave up 5 bases and J gave up 1 base, with 19 bases separating them. Germline assignment: CDR1 LNHDA and CDR2 SQIVND (reference sequence). CDR3 length: 17 residues. The CDR3 reads CASSFTGTVRGTDTQYF. CDR3 DNA: TGTGCCAGTAGTTTTACAGGGACTGTGCGGGGCACAGATACGCAGTATTTT.

CDR3 sequence: CASSQDFVGTGANVLTF. DNA for the CDR3: TGCGCCAGCAGCCAAGATTTTGTAGGGACTGGGGCCAACGTCCTGACTTTC. The chain has TRBV4-3 and TRBJ2-6; D gene ambiguous. Between the trimmed V and J ends, which lost 0 bases and 2 bases, there was a span of 11 bases. Germline CDR1 reads LGHNA; CDR2 reads YSLEER. This CDR3 is 17 amino acids long.

The chain couples TRBV6-6 to TRBJ2-3; D gene unclear. This CDR3 comprises 12 residues. The V and J ends lost 2 bases and 4 bases respectively, with 4 bases between them. The germline gives CDR1 MNHNY, CDR2 SVGAGI (reference sequence). The CDR3 loop is CASSYIADTQYF. In DNA form, the CDR3 reads TGTGCCAGCAGTTACATTGCAGATACGCAGTATTTT.

This clone showed up just once. V gene TRBV5-6 combines with J gene TRBJ2-3; D is possibly TRBD2 (6 bases). The CDR3 has 15 amino acids. V was pared by 1 base and J by 0 bases, with 9 bases between. Per germline, CDR1 SGHDT and CDR2 YYEEEE. The CDR3 DNA sequence: TGTGCCAGCAGCTTGTTTGGGGGGAGCACAGATACGCAGTATTTT. Translating it yields CASSLFGGSTDTQYF.

The chain recombines TRBV6-2 or TRBV6-3 with TRBJ2-7; 9 positions match TRBD1. Germline V lookup: CDR1 MNHEY, CDR2 SVGEGT. V dropped 2 bases and J dropped 3; count of bases not matched to a gene: 8. This CDR3 is built from 16 residues. The chain's CDR3 is CASSYAMGQGFYEQYF. The CDR3 nucleotides read TGTGCCAGCAGTTACGCAATGGGACAGGGCTTCTACGAGCAGTACTTC.

The chain's CDR3 is CASSGATGGRIGRSHNEQFF. CDR3 sequence (DNA): TGTGCCAGCAGCGGCGCTACTGGGGGGAGGATCGGGAGGAGCCACAATGAGCAGTTCTTC. The chain is built from TRBV9 and TRBJ2-1; 7 bases align to TRBD2. This CDR3 spans 20 amino acids. The junction had 23 bases not matched to a gene; V was cut back by 3 bases and J by 5 bases. Looked up from germline, CDR1 is SGDLS and CDR2 is YYNGEE.

The CDR3 DNA reads as TGTGCCAGCAGCCCCCCAGGTAGTGTGCAGTATTTT. Its protein is CASSPPGSVQYF. The chain has TRBV6-2 or TRBV6-3 and TRBJ2-3; no clear D. The V gene lost 6 bases and the J gene lost 11 bases, with 15 bases spanning the gap. Germline loops: CDR1 MNHEY, CDR2 SVGEGT. The CDR3 is 12 residues long.

The rearrangement links TRBV4-2 to TRBJ1-2; D is unclear. Looked up from germline, CDR1 is LGHNA and CDR2 is YNFKEQ. The V end lost 0 bases, the J end lost 0 bases, and 14 bases lay between the germline ends. The CDR3 extends over 17 amino acids. The CDR3 loop is CASSQDVPGSSNYGYTF. CDR3 DNA: TGTGCCAGCAGCCAAGATGTCCCAGGAAGCTCTAACTATGGCTACACCTTC.

The J gene is TRBJ2-7, the V gene TRBV28; maybe TRBD2 (5 bases). The CDR3 covers 16 residues. The V gene lost 3 bases and the J gene lost 4 bases, with 19 bases spanning the gap. The V gene's germline CDR1 is MDHEN and CDR2 SYDVKM. DNA for the CDR3: TGTGCCAGCAGTTTTTTTAGCGCAAGGACTTTGTACGAGCAGTACTTC. Protein product: CASSFFSARTLYEQYF. The whole variable domain, remainder taken from reference TRBV28 and TRBJ2-7, is DVKVTQSSRYLVKRTGEKVFLECVQDMDHENMFWYRQDPGLGLRLIYFSYDVKMKEKGDIPEGYSVSREKKERFSLILESASTNQTSMYLCASSFFSARTLYEQYFGPGTRLTVT.

The V and J genes are TRBV7-8 and TRBJ2-5, with unresolved D. Germline V gene lookup returns CDR1 SGHVS and CDR2 FQNEAQ. This CDR3 is built from 17 residues. The V and J ends lost 0 bases and 0 bases respectively, with 14 bases between them. The CDR3 region has the DNA TGTGCCAGCAGCTTAGCGGTGTCAGGCGAGTACCAAGAGACCCAGTACTTC. Its translation is CASSLAVSGEYQETQYF. Drawing the rest from reference TRBV7-8 and TRBJ2-5, the complete variable domain is GAGVSQSPRYKVAKRGQDVALRCDPISGHVSLFWYQQALGQGPEFLTYFQNEAQLDKSGLPSDRFFAERPEGSVSTLKIQRTQQEDSAVYLCASSLAVSGEYQETQYFGPGTRLLVL.

In DNA form, the CDR3 reads TGTGCCACCAGTGATTCCCTTGAGGCTGAAGCTTTCTTT. It yields the protein CATSDSLEAEAFF. This chain links TRBV24-1 with TRBJ1-1; D is unresolved. CDR1 is KGHDR, CDR2 SFDVKD, per germline. With 2 bases removed from V and 6 bases from J, the gap between germline ends came to 9 bases. This CDR3 has 13 residues.

The J gene is TRBJ2-1, the V gene TRBV14; 10 nucleotides align to TRBD2. Germline CDR1 is SGHDN and CDR2 is FVKESK. The CDR3 is made up of 18 amino acids. J lost 4 bases, V lost 0 bases, and 9 bases had no gene match. The chain's CDR3 is CASSQDRTASGRYNEQFF. The CDR3 DNA is TGTGCCAGCAGCCAAGATCGAACGGCTAGCGGGAGATACAATGAGCAGTTCTTC.

The J gene is TRBJ1-2, the V gene TRBV29-1, with D hard to call. V dropped 4 bases and J dropped 6 bases, with 9 bases sitting between them. Germline-derived CDR1 and CDR2 are SQVTM and ANQGSEA. CDR3 length: 11 amino acids. For the CDR3, the DNA is TGCAGCGTTGTCTGGGTCAATGGCTACACCTTC. It specifies CSVVWVNGYTF.

The chain combines TRBV30 with TRBJ1-2, with a weak D call TRBD1 (6 bases). The CDR3 contains 11 residues. Trimming left V 3 bases short and J 14 bases short, with 16 bases between. Germline CDR1 GTSNPN, CDR2 SVGIG (reference sequence). CDR3: CAWRHGQTKTF. Written as DNA, the CDR3 is TGTGCCTGGAGACACGGACAGACGAAGACCTTC. Full variable domain (outside the CDR3, taken from reference TRBV30 and TRBJ1-2): SQTIHQWPATLVQPVGSPLSLECTVEGTSNPNLYWYRQAAGRGLQLLFYSVGIGQISSEVPQNLSASRPQDRQFILSSKKLLLSDSGFYLCAWRHGQTKTFGSGTRLTVV.

This clone was picked up one time. The V and J genes are TRBV27 and TRBJ2-1; D is undetermined. Trimming cost V 3 bases and J 4 bases, with 10 bases left between them. The CDR3 has 14 residues. Germline assignment: CDR1 MNHEY and CDR2 SMNVEV (reference sequence). CDR3 sequence reads: CASSFSDQYNEQFF. DNA of the CDR3: TGTGCCAGCAGTTTTTCCGACCAATACAATGAGCAGTTCTTC.